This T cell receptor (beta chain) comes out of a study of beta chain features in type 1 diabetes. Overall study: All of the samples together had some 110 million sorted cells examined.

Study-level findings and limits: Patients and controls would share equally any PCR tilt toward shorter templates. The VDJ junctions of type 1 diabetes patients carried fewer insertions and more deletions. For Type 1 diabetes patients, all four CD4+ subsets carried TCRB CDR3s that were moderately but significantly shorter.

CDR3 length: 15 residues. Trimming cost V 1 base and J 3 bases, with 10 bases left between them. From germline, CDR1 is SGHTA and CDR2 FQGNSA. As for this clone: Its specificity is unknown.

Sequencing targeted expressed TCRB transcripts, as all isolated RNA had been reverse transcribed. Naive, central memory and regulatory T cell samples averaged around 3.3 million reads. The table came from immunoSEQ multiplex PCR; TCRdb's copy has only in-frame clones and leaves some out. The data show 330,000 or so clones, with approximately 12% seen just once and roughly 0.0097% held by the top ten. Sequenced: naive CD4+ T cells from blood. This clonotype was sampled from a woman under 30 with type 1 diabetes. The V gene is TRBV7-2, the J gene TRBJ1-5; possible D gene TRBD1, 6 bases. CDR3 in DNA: TGTGCCAGCAGCTTAGGACAGGCGTTCAATCAGCCCCAGCATTTT. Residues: CASSLGQAFNQPQHF.